This T cell receptor (beta chain) was sequenced in a study of cytomegalovirus exposure and HLA in healthy donors. Study-level results: A later analysis associated approximately 17,000 TCR beta sequences with HLA alleles at a 0.05 false discovery rate. Per a prior analysis, the majority of TCR beta V segments were productive roughly 87% or roughly 30% of the time. Only CMV serostatus was available as immune exposure information. Equally common other TCR beta chains were less clonally expanded than HLA-associated ones, a later analysis found.

The PCR employed 60 Vbeta primers together with 13 Jbeta primers. TCRdb keeps only in-frame clones here, not all; method: immunoSEQ multiplex PCR. The table shows fewer than 200,000 clones, with 80% to 90% occurring only once. Germline-derived CDR1 and CDR2 are GTSNPN and SVGIG (reference sequence). The CDR3 contains 13 residues. V gave up 3 bases and J gave up 6 bases, with 12 bases separating them. About this clone: Its target is not known.

V is TRBV30 and J is TRBJ1-5; possible D gene TRBD1, 6 bases. The sequenced sample was PBMCs. This TCR derives from a man younger than 35 in good health and CMV-seropositive. This CDR3 reads CAWSPQQGQPQHF. The DNA for the CDR3 is TGTGCCTGGAGCCCTCAACAGGGTCAGCCCCAGCATTTT.